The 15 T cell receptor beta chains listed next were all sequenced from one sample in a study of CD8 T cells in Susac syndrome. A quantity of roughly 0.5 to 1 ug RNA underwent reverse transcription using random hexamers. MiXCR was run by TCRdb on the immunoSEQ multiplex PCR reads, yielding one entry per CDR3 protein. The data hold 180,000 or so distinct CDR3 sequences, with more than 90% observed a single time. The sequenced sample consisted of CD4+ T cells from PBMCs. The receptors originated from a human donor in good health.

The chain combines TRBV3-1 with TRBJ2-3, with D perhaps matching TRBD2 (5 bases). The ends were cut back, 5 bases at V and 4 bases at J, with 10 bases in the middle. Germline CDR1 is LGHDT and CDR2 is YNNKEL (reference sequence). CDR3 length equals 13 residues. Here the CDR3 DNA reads TGTGCCAGCAGCAAAACCGGGGCAGATACGCAGTATTTT. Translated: CASSKTGADTQYF.

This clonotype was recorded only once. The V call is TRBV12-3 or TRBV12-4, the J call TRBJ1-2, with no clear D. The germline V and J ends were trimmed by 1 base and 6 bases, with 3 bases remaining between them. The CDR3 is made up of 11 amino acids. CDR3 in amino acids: CASSLDDGYTF. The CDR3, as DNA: TGTGCCAGCAGTTTAGATGATGGCTACACCTTC.

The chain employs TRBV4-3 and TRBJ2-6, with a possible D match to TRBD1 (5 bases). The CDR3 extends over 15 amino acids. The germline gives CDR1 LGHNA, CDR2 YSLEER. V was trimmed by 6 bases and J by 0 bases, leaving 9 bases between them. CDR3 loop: CASRVDSSGANVLTF. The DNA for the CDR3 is TGCGCCAGCAGGGTTGACAGCTCTGGGGCCAACGTCCTGACTTTC.

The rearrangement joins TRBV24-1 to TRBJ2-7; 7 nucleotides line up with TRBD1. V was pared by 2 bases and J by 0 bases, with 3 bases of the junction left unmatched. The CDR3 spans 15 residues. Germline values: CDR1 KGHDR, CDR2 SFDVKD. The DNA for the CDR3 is TGTGCCACCAGTGATTCATACAGGGGCTCCTACGAGCAGTACTTC. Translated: CATSDSYRGSYEQYF.

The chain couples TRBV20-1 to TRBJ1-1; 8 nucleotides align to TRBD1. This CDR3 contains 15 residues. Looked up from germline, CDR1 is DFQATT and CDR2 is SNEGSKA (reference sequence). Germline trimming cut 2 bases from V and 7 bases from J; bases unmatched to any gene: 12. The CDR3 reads CSARPGQGNKVEAFF. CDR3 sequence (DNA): TGCAGTGCTAGACCCGGACAGGGAAATAAGGTTGAAGCTTTCTTT.

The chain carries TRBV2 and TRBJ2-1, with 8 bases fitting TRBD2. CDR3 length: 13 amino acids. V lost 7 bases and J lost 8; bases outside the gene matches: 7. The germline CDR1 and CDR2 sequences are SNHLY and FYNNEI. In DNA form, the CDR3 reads TGTGCCAGCAATCTAGGACTAGCCCATGAGCAGTTCTTC. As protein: CASNLGLAHEQFF.

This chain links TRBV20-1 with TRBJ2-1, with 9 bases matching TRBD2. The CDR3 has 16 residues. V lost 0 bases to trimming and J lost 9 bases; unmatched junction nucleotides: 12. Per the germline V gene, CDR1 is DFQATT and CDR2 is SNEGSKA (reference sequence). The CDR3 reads CSARDYVSGGFGEQFF. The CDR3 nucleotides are TGCAGTGCTAGAGATTACGTGAGCGGGGGGTTCGGTGAGCAGTTCTTC.

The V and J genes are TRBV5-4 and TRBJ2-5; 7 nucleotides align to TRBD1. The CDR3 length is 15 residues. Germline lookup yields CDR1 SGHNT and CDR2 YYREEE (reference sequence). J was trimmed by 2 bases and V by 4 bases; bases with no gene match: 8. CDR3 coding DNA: TGTGCCAGCAGCCAACCCGGGACAGCACAAGAGACCCAGTACTTC. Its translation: CASSQPGTAQETQYF.

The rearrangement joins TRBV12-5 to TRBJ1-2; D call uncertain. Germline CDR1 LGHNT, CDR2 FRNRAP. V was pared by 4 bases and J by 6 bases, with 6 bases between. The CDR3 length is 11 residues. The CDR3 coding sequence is TGTGCTAGTGGTTCGACTCATGGCTACACCTTC. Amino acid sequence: CASGSTHGYTF.

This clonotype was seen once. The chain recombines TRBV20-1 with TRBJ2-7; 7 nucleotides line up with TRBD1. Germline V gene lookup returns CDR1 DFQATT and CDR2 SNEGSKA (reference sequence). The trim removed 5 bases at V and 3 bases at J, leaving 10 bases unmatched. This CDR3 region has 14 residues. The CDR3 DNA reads TGCAGTGCTTTGGCGACAGGGATGGGCTACGAGCAGTACTTC. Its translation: CSALATGMGYEQYF.

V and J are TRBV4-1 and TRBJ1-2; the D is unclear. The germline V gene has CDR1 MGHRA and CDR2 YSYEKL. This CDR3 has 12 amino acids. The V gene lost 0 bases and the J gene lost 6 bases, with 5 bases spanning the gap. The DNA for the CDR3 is TGCGCCAGCAGCCAAGAGGCGGATGGCTACACCTTC. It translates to CASSQEADGYTF.

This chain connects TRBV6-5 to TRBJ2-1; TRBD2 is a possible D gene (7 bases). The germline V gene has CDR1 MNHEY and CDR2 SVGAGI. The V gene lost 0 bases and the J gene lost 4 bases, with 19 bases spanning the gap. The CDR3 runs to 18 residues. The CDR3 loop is CASSYSGGGRAPYNEQFF. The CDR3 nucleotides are TGTGCCAGCAGTTACTCGGGGGGGGGCAGGGCCCCTTACAATGAGCAGTTCTTC.

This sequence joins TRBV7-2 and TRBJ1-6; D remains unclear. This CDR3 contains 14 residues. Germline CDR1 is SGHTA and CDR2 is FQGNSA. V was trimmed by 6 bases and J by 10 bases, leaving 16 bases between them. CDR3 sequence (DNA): TGTGCCAGCAGTTGGTACAGACTGGAATCACCCCTCCACTTT. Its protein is CASSWYRLESPLHF.

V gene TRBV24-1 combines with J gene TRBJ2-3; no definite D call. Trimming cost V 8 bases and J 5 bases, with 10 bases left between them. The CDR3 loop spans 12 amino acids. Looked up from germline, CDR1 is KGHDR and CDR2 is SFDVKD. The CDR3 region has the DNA TGTGCCACCACCAACTCGCTAGATACGCAGTATTTT. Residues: CATTNSLDTQYF.

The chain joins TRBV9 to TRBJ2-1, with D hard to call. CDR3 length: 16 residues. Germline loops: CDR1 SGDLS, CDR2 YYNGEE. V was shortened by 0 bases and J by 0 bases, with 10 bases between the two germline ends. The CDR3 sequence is CASSVDPSRSYNEQFF. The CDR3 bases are TGTGCCAGCAGCGTAGACCCGTCGCGCTCCTACAATGAGCAGTTCTTC.